Sequencing of this T cell receptor beta chain was carried out in a study of identifying expanded T cells in peripheral blood. No infections or other immune events were documented during collection. Note on this clone: Its antigen is not identified.

Points from the study as a whole: Technical replicates showed roughly 1.2 changed clones; approximately 2 weeks roughly 16; four weeks 19. Clone count variance between approximately two-week samples rose with total template count.

Repertoires were generated with immunoSEQ multiplex PCR, while TCRdb's copy carries only in-frame clones and drops some. The sample lists approximately 58,000 clones, roughly nine tenths occurring once. Trimming pared 5 bases from V and 5 bases from J, leaving 10 bases between. The germline V gene encodes CDR1 MNHEY and CDR2 SVGAGI. The CDR3 has 13 amino acids. The specimen sequenced was blood. The chain uses TRBV6-5 and TRBJ2-1; a weak D match, TRBD1 (6 bases). The TCR sequence derives from a person aged 18 to 70 in good health. CDR3 DNA sequence: TGTGCCAGCAGTCGGACAGCGGACAATGAGCAGTTCTTC. It specifies CASSRTADNEQFF.